The T cell receptor beta chain under discussion was sequenced for a study of blood T cell repertoires in COVID-19 (dated by TCRdb to the early 2020s). For the wider study: The collaborator samples originated in the United States, Italy and Spain and spanned the acute and convalescent phases of COVID-19. The prospective study material was composed of cDNA or gDNA derived from T cells, B-cell-depleted T cells, or PBMCs. Subjects who had been exposed to COVID-19, were actively infected with it, or had recovered from it provided the deeply sampled blood TCRbeta repertoires that made up the dataset. A freely available public database, intended as a resource for researchers studying the immune response to SARS-CoV-2, is where the repertoires were released. The samples were drawn from the first 160 participants of the ongoing ImmuneRACE study and from roughly 1,300 subjects provided by 6 global collaborators. Sample metadata almost always included a de-identified subject ID, COVID-19 status, age in years and sex. HLA class I and class II types, where available, came from metadata supplied by the sample provider rather than from assay-based typing.

Findings and caveats that apply to the study as a whole: The amount of clinical and demographic metadata varied by source and participant and was provided uncurated.

From a lookup of the germline V gene, CDR1 and CDR2 are SGDLS and YYNGEE. Including cysteine and phenylalanine, the CDR3 has 14 amino acids. The kept DNA is CDR3 alone, 42 bases in frame from the first base. Deletion took 0 bases off V and 2 bases off J, with a span of 9 bases between the germline ends. TCRbeta CDR3 regions were amplified from genomic DNA by means of the immunoSEQ Assay, a bias-controlled multiplex PCR. The original pipeline was this. Within the assay, amplification of reference gene primers was used to estimate how many nucleated cells each sample contained. To quantify the absolute abundance of each unique TCRbeta CDR3 rearrangement, sequence reads were collapsed and filtered. For each sample, productive Simpson clonality was calculated by taking the square root of Simpson's diversity index across productive rearrangements. Held by TCRdb, this immuneACCESS table contains in-frame sequences only and omits some clones. Under half of the omission traces to an unresolved V gene where checked; the cause of the rest is unknown. V and J calls plus clone size are reproduced from that table; the DNA served to infer D and trimming. The sample includes some 91,000 clones, with 70% to 90% observed a single time. The ten largest account for approximately 10% of the sample.

Each collaborating institution followed its own protocols to collect whole blood in K2EDTA tubes. Collaborator samples were shipped for TCRbeta analysis as frozen whole blood, isolated PBMCs, or DNA extracted from either sample type. For this clone: Its antigen remains unidentified. One base away there is no much larger clone; base qualities are not given.

Sample: peripheral blood. The chain is assembled from TRBV9 and TRBJ2-7; TRBD2 could be the D gene, as 5 bases match. The TCR sequence derives from a human donor in a cohort sampled during active COVID-19. The nucleotide sequence is given as TGTGCCAGCAGCGTAGATGCGACTACCTACGAGCAGTACTTC. This yields the protein CASSVDATTYEQYF.